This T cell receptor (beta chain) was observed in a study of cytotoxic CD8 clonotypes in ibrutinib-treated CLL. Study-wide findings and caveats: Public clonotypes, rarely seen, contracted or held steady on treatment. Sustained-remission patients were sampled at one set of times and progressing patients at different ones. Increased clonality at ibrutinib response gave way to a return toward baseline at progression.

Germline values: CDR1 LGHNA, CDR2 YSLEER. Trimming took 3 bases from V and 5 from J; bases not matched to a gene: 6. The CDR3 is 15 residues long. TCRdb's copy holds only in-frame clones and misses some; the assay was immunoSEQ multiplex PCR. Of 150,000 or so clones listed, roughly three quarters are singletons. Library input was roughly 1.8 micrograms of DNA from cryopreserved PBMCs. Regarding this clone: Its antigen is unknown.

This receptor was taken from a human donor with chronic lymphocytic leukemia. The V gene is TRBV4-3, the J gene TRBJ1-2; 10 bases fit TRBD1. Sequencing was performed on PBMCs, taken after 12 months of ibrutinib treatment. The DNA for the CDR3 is TGCGCCAGCAGCCACAGACAGGGGGCAGGTTATGGCTACACCTTC. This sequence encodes CASSHRQGAGYGYTF.